The next 9 T cell receptor beta chains were all read from a single sample in a study of blood T cell repertoires in COVID-19. Repertoires were generated with immunoSEQ multiplex PCR, while TCRdb's copy carries only in-frame clones and drops some. The sample holds about 220,000 clones, 82% seen once. The material sequenced was PBMCs or T cells enriched from blood (not recorded which). All receptors come from an older woman who had recovered from COVID-19.

In this sample, this clone turned up once. The CDR3: CASNLNREGGELFF. DNA of the CDR3: TGTGCCAGCAACCTGAATAGAGAGGGCGGGGAGCTGTTTTTT. The chain carries TRBV2 and TRBJ2-2; TRBD2 might be the D (5 bases). Germline CDR1 is SNHLY and CDR2 is FYNNEI. This CDR3 region has 14 residues. Deletions cut 7 bases from V and 7 bases from J, with 16 bases between.

This clone came up a few times. The rearrangement joins TRBV3-1 (or the pseudogene TRBV3-2) to TRBJ1-6; TRBD1 matches at 9 bases. Looked up from germline, CDR1 is LGHDT and CDR2 is YNNKEL (reference sequence). The CDR3 consists of 17 residues. The junction had 12 bases not matched to a gene; V was cut back by 3 bases and J by 9 bases. The CDR3 DNA reads TGTGCCAGCAGCCAGGGACAGGGATATTACCGGGGTTCACCCCTCCACTTT. Its translation: CASSQGQGYYRGSPLHF.

V usage is TRBV4-3 and J usage is TRBJ2-3, with D uncertain. The germline V gene encodes CDR1 LGHNA and CDR2 YSLEER. There are 15 residues in the CDR3. The V end was cut by 0 bases, the J end by 1 base, with 8 bases between. This chain's CDR3 is CASSQDWSRTDTQYF. For the CDR3, the DNA is TGCGCCAGCAGCCAAGATTGGAGCCGCACAGATACGCAGTATTTT.

This clone showed up just a few times. The chain joins TRBV3-1 (or the pseudogene TRBV3-2) to TRBJ1-6, with TRBD1 matching over 7 bases. The CDR3 has 14 residues. Germline values: CDR1 LGHDT, CDR2 YNNKEL (reference sequence). V lost 8 bases and J lost 6; bases outside the gene matches: 7. CDR3 residues: CASCTTGSNSPLHF. The CDR3 DNA reads TGTGCCAGCTGTACGACAGGGAGTAATTCACCCCTCCACTTT.

The chain employs TRBV5-5 and TRBJ1-4, with D maybe TRBD1 (5 bases). Germline V gives CDR1 SGHKS, CDR2 YYEKEE (reference sequence). V was clipped by 0 bases and J by 7 bases, with 19 bases between them. The length of the CDR3 is 17 residues. CDR3 nucleotides: TGTGCCAGCAGCTTGGAGGTCCGCGGGACTCGGAGTGAAAAACTGTTTTTT. Its translation: CASSLEVRGTRSEKLFF.

The chain is built from TRBV30 and TRBJ2-7, with D unclear. Germline-derived CDR1 and CDR2 are GTSNPN and SVGIG (reference sequence). The CDR3 spans 12 residues. V lost 0 bases and J 6 bases, leaving 9 bases between the germline ends. CDR3 loop: CAWSVIGGEQYF. DNA of the CDR3: TGTGCCTGGAGTGTAATTGGCGGCGAGCAGTACTTC.

This sequence joins TRBV4-3 and TRBJ1-1; D unclear. Trimming pared 8 bases from V and 2 bases from J, leaving 12 bases between. This CDR3 is built from 13 residues. The germline CDR1 and CDR2 sequences are LGHNA and YSLEER. In DNA, the CDR3 is TGCGCCAGCGGGCAGTCTATAAACACTGAAGCTTTCTTT. Translation: CASGQSINTEAFF.

CDR3 amino acids: CASSLEGRVRLNTEAFF. The CDR3 DNA sequence: TGTGCCAGCAGCTTGGAGGGCAGGGTCCGTTTGAACACTGAAGCTTTCTTT. The chain is built from TRBV5-4 and TRBJ1-1; the D gene is possibly TRBD1 (5 bases). V lost 0 bases and J lost 0, with 15 bases in between. The CDR3 runs to 17 residues. Germline V gene lookup returns CDR1 SGHNT and CDR2 YYREEE (reference sequence).

The genes are TRBV5-1 and TRBJ1-5; no clear D gene. Trimming took 4 bases from V and 0 from J, leaving 11 bases between them. Germline loops: CDR1 SGHRS, CDR2 YFSETQ. The CDR3 has 15 amino acids. The CDR3 sequence: CASSLLGSSNQPQHF. The CDR3 DNA sequence: TGCGCCAGCAGCCTACTAGGGTCTAGCAATCAGCCCCAGCATTTT.